Listed below are T cell receptor beta chains from one sample, sequenced in a study of metastatic and nonmetastatic thyroid tumors. TCRdb reprocessed the PCR reads using MiXCR. The sample lists 30,000 to 40,000 clones, 35% seen once, with 22% in the top ten. The sequenced sample was tumor tissue. The receptor set was obtained from a female donor with papillary thyroid cancer or a benign thyroid nodule (not recorded which). Some clones in this sample may be carry-over from other donors' samples. CDR3s include the opening cysteine and the closing phenylalanine or tryptophan. Each record gives: J gene, clone size, V gene, D gene, CDR3 length, CDR3 DNA, CDR3 protein. D genes are given only for firm matches. Clone size is shown for a subset of rows, as once, few, many or a class of expanded clone.

J: TRBJ2-6
size: NA
V: TRBV19
D: TRBD1
length: 17
DNA: TGTGCCAGTAGTATAAAGGGACAGATTTCTGGGGCCAACGTCCTGACTTTC
CDR3: CASSIKGQISGANVLTF

J: TRBJ1-1
size: few
V: TRBV15
D: TRBD1
length: 15
DNA: TGTGCCACCAGCACAAGACAGGGGGGGAACACTGAAGCTTTCTTT
CDR3: CATSTRQGGNTEAFF

J: TRBJ2-1
size: NA
V: TRBV20-1
D: NA
length: 14
DNA: TGCAGTGCTAGGTCTCCGCTGGGTGTGAATGAGCAGTTCTTC
CDR3: CSARSPLGVNEQFF

J: TRBJ1-5
size: few
V: TRBV19
D: NA
length: 15
DNA: TGTGCCAGTAGTTGGGGGGCAGGCGGAAATCAGCCCCAGCATTTT
CDR3: CASSWGAGGNQPQHF

J: TRBJ2-2
size: NA
V: TRBV6-6
D: TRBD2
length: 15
DNA: TGTGCCAGCAGTTATGGCGGGGGGAACACCGGGGAGCTGTTTTTT
CDR3: CASSYGGGNTGELFF

J: TRBJ2-7
size: once
V: TRBV20-1
D: NA
length: 15
DNA: TGCAGTGCTACCCTAGGGGAACGGGCATCCTACGAGCAGTACTTC
CDR3: CSATLGERASYEQYF

J: TRBJ1-2
size: few
V: TRBV15
D: TRBD1
length: 16
DNA: TGTGCCACCAGCAGAGAAAAGGGACAGGGGAACTATGGCTACACCTTC
CDR3: CATSREKGQGNYGYTF

J: TRBJ2-4
size: NA
V: TRBV20-1
D: NA
length: 13
DNA: TGCAGTGCAGAAGACACAGAAAAAAACATTCAGTACTTC
CDR3: CSAEDTEKNIQYF

J: TRBJ1-4
size: NA
V: TRBV6-1
D: TRBD1
length: 14
DNA: TGTGCCAGCAGCCGTGGACAGGGGGATGAAAAACTGTTTTTT
CDR3: CASSRGQGDEKLFF

J: TRBJ1-2
size: few
V: TRBV6-1
D: NA
length: 12
DNA: TGTGCCAGCAGTGAAAGGGCATCTGGCTACACCTTC
CDR3: CASSERASGYTF

J: TRBJ2-5
size: NA
V: TRBV28
D: NA
length: 14
DNA: TGTGCCAGCAGTCAGGCGGGGCCCCAAGAGACCCAGTACTTC
CDR3: CASSQAGPQETQYF

J: TRBJ2-7
size: NA
V: TRBV11-2
D: TRBD1
length: 16
DNA: TGTGCCAGCAGCTTTAGGTCCGGGACAGGATCCTACGAGCAGTACTTC
CDR3: CASSFRSGTGSYEQYF

J: TRBJ1-5
size: few
V: TRBV28
D: NA
length: 15
DNA: TGTGCCAGCAGTCGAGCCCCAGGGGTCGGGCAGCCCCAGCATTTT
CDR3: CASSRAPGVGQPQHF

J: TRBJ2-3
size: NA
V: TRBV5-1
D: TRBD1
length: 17
DNA: TGCGCCAGCAGCTTCGAGGGACAGGGGACTTTTCAAGATACGCAGTATTTT
CDR3: CASSFEGQGTFQDTQYF

J: TRBJ1-5
size: NA
V: TRBV5-1
D: NA
length: 15
DNA: TGCGCCAGCAGCCAACGGGGAGGGGAGCAACAGCCCCAGCATTTT
CDR3: CASSQRGGEQQPQHF

J: TRBJ1-2
size: NA
V: TRBV30
D: NA
length: 15
DNA: TGTGCCTGGAGTGAGGCGTCGAGGGGGAGGTATGGCTACACCTTC
CDR3: CAWSEASRGRYGYTF

J: TRBJ1-2
size: few
V: TRBV19
D: NA
length: 11
DNA: TGTGCCACAAAAGGGGGACTCGGCTACACCTTC
CDR3: CATKGGLGYTF

J: TRBJ1-6
size: NA
V: TRBV19
D: TRBD1
length: 17
DNA: TGTGCCAGTAGTCACCGGGACAGGGAAGGCTATAATTCACCCCTCCACTTT
CDR3: CASSHRDREGYNSPLHF

J: TRBJ2-7
size: few
V: TRBV6-1
D: NA
length: 15
DNA: TGTGCCAGCAGTCCAAGGACCCTGAGCTCCTACGAGCAGTACTTC
CDR3: CASSPRTLSSYEQYF

J: TRBJ1-1
size: NA
V: TRBV28
D: NA
length: 15
DNA: TGTGCCAGCATCCGGGTGGGGAGAGGGAGCACTGAAGCTTTCTTT
CDR3: CASIRVGRGSTEAFF